This T cell receptor beta chain was sequenced in a study of T cell changes during pregnancy in multiple sclerosis. The assay was immunoSEQ multiplex PCR, and TCRdb's table has in-frame clones only and misses some. The top ten hold about 0.4% of the sample, which has more than 55,000 clones, approximately 86% seen once. Germline V lookup: CDR1 LNHDA, CDR2 SQIVND (reference sequence). The V end lost 6 bases, the J end lost 6 bases, and 18 bases lay between the germline ends. The CDR3 covers 14 residues. The sequence derives from a female donor with multiple sclerosis, enrolled in a pregnancy study. Specimen: CD4+ T cells from peripheral blood mononuclear cells, collected in the third trimester of pregnancy. V and J are TRBV19 and TRBJ2-7; TRBD1 is a possible D gene (5 bases). The CDR3 here is CASRSPQGRSEQYF. CDR3 in DNA: TGTGCCAGTAGATCCCCGCAGGGAAGGAGCGAGCAGTACTTC. Variable domain in full (rest from reference TRBV19 and TRBJ2-7): DGGITQSPKYLFRKEGQNVTLSCEQNLNHDAMYWYRQDPGQGLRLIYYSQIVNDFQKGDIAEGYSVSREKKESFPLTVTSAQKNPTAFYLCASRSPQGRSEQYFGPGTRLTVT.